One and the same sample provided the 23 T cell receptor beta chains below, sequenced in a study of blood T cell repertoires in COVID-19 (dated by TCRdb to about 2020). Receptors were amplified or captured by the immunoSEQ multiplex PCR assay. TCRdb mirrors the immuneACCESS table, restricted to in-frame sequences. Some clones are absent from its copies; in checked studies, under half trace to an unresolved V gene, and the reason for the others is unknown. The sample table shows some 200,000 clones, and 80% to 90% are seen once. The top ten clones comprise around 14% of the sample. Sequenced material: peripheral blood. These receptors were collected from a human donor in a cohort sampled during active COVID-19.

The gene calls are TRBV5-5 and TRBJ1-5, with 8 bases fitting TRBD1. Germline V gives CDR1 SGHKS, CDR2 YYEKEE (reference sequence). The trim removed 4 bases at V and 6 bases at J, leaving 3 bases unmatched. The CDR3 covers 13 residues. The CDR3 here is CASSPTGVQPQHF. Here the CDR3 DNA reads TGTGCCAGCAGCCCGACAGGGGTTCAGCCCCAGCATTTT.

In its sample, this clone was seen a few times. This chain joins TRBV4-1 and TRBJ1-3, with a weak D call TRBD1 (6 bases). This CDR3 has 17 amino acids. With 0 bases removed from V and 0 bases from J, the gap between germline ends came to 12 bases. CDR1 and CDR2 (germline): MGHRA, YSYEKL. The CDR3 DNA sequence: TGCGCCAGCAGCCAAGACCCCATAGGGGGCTCTGGAAACACCATATATTTT. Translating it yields CASSQDPIGGSGNTIYF.

The CDR3 DNA follows: TGCGCCAGCAGCCAAGGAGGGGGACGAAGCTACAATGAGCAGTTCTTC. Translated: CASSQGGGRSYNEQFF. The chain recombines TRBV4-1 with TRBJ2-1, with D perhaps TRBD1 (6 bases). CDR3 length: 16 amino acids. Trimming pared 1 base from V and 3 bases from J, leaving 13 bases between. CDR1 and CDR2 (germline): MGHRA, YSYEKL.

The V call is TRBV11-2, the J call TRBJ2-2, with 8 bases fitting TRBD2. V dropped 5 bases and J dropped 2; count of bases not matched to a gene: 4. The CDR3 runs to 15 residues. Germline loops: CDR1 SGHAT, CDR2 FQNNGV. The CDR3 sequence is CASSELAANTGELFF. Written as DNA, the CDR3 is TGTGCCAGCAGCGAACTAGCGGCAAACACCGGGGAGCTGTTTTTT. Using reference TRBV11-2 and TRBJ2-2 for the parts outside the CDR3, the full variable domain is EAGVAQSPRYKIIEKRQSVAFWCNPISGHATLYWYQQILGQGPKLLIQFQNNGVVDDSQLPKDRFSAERLKGVDSTLKIQPAKLEDSAVYLCASSELAANTGELFFGEGSRLTVL.

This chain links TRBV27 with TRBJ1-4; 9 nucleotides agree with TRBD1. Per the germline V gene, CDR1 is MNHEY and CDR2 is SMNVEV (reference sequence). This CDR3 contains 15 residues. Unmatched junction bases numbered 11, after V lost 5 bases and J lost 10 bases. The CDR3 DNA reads TGTGCCAGCAGTCGACCCGGGACAGGGAAAGGAAAACTGTTTTTT. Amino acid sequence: CASSRPGTGKGKLFF.

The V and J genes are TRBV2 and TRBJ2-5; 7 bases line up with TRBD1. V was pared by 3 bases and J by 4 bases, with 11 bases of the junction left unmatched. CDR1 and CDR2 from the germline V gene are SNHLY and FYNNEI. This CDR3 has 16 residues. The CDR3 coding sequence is TGTGCCAGCAGTGAGGTACAGGGGCCGGACAGAGAGACCCAGTACTTC. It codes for CASSEVQGPDRETQYF.

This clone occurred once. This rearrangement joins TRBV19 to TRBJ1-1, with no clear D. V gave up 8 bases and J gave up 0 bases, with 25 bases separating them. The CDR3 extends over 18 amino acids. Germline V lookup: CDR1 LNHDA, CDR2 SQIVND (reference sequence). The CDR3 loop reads CASRPIARASGMNTEAFF. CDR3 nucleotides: TGTGCCAGTCGACCAATTGCGAGGGCGAGTGGTATGAACACTGAAGCTTTCTTT.

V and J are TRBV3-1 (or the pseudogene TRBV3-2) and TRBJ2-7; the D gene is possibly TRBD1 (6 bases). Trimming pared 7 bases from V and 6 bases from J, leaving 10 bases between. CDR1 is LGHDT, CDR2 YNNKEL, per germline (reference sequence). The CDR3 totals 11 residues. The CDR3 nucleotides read TGTGCCAGCACTGGGGGCATCGAGCAGTACTTC. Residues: CASTGGIEQYF.

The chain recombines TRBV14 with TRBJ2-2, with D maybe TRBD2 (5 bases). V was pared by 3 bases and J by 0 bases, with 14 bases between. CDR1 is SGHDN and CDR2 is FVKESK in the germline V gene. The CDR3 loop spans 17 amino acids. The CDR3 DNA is TGTGCCAGCAGCCAGGGAGTCACGGGTTCGAACACCGGGGAGCTGTTTTTT. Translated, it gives CASSQGVTGSNTGELFF.

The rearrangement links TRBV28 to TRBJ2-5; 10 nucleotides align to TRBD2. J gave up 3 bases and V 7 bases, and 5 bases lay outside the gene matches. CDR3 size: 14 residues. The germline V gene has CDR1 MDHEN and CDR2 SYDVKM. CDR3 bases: TGTGCCAGCACCAACCTAGCGGGAGAAGAGACCCAGTACTTC. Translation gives CASTNLAGEETQYF. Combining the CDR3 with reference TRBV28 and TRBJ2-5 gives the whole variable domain DVKVTQSSRYLVKRTGEKVFLECVQDMDHENMFWYRQDPGLGLRLIYFSYDVKMKEKGDIPEGYSVSREKKERFSLILESASTNQTSMYLCASTNLAGEETQYFGPGTRLLVL.

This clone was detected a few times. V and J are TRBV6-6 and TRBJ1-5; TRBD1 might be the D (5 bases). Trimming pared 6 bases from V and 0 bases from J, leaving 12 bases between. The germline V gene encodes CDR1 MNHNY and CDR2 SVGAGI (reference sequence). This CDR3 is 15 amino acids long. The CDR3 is CASRYPGNSNQPQHF. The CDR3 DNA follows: TGTGCCAGCAGGTACCCAGGGAATAGCAATCAGCCCCAGCATTTT.

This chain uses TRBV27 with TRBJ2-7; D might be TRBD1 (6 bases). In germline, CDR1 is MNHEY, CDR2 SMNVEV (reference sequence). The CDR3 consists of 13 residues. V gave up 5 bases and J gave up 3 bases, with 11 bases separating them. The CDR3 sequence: CASSGTSSYEQYF. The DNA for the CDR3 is TGTGCCAGCAGTGGGACATCCAGCTACGAGCAGTACTTC.

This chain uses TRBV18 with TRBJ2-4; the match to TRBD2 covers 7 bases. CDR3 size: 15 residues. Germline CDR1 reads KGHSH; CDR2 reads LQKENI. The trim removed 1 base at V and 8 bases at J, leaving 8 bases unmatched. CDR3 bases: TGTGCCAGCTCACCACAGGGAAAGACTAGCCACATTCAGTACTTC. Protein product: CASSPQGKTSHIQYF. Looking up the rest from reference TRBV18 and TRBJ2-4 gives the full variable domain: NAGVMQNPRHLVRRRGQEARLRCSPMKGHSHVYWYRQLPEEGLKFMVYLQKENIIDESGMPKERFSAEFPKEGPSILRIQQVVRGDSAAYFCASSPQGKTSHIQYFGAGTRLSVL.

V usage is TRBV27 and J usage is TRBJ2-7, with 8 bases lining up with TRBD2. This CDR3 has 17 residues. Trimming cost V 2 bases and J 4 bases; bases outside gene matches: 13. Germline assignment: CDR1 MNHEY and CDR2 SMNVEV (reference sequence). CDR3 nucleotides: TGTGCCAGCAGTTTAACCCCCCCGGGGGGGCGTCTTTACGAGCAGTACTTC. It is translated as CASSLTPPGGRLYEQYF.

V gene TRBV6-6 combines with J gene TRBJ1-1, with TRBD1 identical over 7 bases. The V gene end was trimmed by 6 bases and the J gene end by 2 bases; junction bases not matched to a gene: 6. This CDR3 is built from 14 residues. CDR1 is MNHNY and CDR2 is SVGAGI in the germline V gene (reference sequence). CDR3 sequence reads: CASSLDRVNTEAFF. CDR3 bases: TGTGCCAGCAGCCTTGACAGGGTCAACACTGAAGCTTTCTTT.

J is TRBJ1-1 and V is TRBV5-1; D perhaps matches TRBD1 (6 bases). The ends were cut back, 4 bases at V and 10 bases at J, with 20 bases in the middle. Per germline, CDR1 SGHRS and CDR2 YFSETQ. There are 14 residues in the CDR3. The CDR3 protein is CASSVGQADLVAFF. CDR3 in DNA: TGCGCCAGCAGCGTGGGACAAGCCGACCTTGTAGCTTTCTTT.

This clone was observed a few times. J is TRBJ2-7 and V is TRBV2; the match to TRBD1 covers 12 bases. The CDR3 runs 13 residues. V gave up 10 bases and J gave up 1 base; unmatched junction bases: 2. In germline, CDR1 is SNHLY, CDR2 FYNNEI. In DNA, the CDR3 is TGTGCCACGGGACAGGGGGCTTCCTACGAGCAGTACTTC. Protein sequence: CATGQGASYEQYF.

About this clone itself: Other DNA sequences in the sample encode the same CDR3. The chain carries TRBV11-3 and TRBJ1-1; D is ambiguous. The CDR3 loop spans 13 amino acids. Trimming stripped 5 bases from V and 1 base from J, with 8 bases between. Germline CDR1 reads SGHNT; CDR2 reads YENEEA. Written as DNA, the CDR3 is TGTGCCAGCAGCCTCGGGAGGAACACTGAAGCTTTCTTT. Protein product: CASSLGRNTEAFF. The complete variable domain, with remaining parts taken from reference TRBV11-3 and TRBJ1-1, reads EAGVVQSPRYKIIEKKQPVAFWCNPISGHNTLYWYLQNLGQGPELLIRYENEEAVDDSQLPKDRFSAERLKGVDSTLKIQPAELGDSAVYLCASSLGRNTEAFFGQGTRLTVV.

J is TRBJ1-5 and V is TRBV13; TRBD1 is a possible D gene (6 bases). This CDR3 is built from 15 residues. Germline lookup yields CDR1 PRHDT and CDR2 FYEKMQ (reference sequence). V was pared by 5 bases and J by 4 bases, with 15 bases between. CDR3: CASSQGRRGNQPQHF. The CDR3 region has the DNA TGTGCCAGCAGCCAGGGGCGCAGGGGAAATCAGCCCCAGCATTTT.

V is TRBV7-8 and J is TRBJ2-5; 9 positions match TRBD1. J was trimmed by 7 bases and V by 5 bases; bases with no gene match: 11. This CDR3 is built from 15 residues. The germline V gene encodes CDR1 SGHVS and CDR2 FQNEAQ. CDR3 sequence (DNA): TGTGCCAGCAGCGCAACAGGGGGCGTTGGGGGGACCCAGTACTTC. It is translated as CASSATGGVGGTQYF.

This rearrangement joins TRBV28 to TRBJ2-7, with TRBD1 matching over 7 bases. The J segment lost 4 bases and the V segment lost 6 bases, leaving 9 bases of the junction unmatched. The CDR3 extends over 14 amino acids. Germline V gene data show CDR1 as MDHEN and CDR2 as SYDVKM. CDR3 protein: CASRPETGWYEQYF. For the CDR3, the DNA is TGTGCCAGCAGGCCCGAGACAGGGTGGTACGAGCAGTACTTC. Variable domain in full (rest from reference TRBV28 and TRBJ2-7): DVKVTQSSRYLVKRTGEKVFLECVQDMDHENMFWYRQDPGLGLRLIYFSYDVKMKEKGDIPEGYSVSREKKERFSLILESASTNQTSMYLCASRPETGWYEQYFGPGTRLTVT.

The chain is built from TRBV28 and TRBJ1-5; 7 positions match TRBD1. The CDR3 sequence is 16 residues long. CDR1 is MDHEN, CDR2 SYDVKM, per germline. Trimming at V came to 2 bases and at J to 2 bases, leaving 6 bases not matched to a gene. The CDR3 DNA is TGTGCCAGCAGTTTAGGCGGACAGGTCGGCAATCAGCCCCAGCATTTT. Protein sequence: CASSLGGQVGNQPQHF.

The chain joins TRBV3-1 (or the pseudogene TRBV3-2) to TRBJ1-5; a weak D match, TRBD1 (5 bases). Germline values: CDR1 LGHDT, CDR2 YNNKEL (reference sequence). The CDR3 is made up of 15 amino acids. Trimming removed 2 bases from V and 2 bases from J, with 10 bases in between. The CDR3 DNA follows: TGTGCCAGCAGCCAAAGGGGTTTCGGCAATCAGCCCCAGCATTTT. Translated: CASSQRGFGNQPQHF.